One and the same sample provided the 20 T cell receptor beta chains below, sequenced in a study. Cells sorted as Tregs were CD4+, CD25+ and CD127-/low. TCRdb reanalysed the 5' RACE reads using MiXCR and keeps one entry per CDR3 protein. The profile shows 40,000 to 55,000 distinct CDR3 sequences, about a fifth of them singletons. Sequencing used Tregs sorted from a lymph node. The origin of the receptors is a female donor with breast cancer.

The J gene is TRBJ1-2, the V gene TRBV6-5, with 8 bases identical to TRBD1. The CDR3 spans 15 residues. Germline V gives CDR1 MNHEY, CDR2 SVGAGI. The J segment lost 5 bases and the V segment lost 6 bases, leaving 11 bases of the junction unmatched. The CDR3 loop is CASRTRGTGHYGYTF. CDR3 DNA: TGTGCCAGCAGGACAAGAGGGACAGGACATTATGGCTACACCTTC.

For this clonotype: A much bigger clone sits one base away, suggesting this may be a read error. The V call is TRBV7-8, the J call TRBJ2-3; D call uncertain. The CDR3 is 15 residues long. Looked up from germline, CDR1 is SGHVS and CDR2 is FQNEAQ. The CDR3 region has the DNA TGTGCCGGCAGCTCTTGGAGTTCTAGCACAGATACGCAGTATTTT. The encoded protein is CAGSSWSSSTDTQYF.

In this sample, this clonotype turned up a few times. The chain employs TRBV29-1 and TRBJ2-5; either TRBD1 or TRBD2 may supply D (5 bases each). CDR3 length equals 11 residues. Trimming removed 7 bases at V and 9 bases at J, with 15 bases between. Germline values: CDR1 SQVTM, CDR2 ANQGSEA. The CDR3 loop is CSAEGSLAQYF. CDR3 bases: TGCAGCGCCGAGGGGTCTCTGGCCCAGTACTTC. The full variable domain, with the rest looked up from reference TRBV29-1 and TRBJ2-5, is SAVISQKPSRDICQRGTSLTIQCQVDSQVTMMFWYRQQPGQSLTLIATANQGSEATYESGFVIDKFPISRPNLTFSTLTVSNMSPEDSSIYLCSAEGSLAQYFGPGTRLLVL.

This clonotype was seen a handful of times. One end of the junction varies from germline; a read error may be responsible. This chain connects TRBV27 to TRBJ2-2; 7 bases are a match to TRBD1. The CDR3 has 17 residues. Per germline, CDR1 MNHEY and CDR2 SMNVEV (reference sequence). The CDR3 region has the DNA TGTGCCAGCAGTTTATCCGACAGGGTTTTAGACACCGGGGAGCTGATTTTT. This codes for CASSLSDRVLDTGELIF.

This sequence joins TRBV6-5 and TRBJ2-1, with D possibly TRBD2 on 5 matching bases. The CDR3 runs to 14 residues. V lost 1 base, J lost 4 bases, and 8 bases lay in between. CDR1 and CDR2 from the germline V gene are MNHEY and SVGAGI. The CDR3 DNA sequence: TGTGCCAGCAGTTACTTAGCGAATTACAATGAGCAGTTCTTC. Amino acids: CASSYLANYNEQFF.

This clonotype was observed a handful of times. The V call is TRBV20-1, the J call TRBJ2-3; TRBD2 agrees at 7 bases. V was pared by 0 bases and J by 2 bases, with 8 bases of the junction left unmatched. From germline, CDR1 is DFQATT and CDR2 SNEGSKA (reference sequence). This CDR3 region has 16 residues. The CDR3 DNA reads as TGCAGTGCTAGAGAGTCTCTAGCGGAAACCACAGATACGCAGTATTTT. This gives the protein CSARESLAETTDTQYF.

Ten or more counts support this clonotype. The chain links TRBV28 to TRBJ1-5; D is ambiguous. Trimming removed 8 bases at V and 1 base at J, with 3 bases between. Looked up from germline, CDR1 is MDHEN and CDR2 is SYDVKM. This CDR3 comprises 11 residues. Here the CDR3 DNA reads TGTGCCAGCTACAGCAATCAGCCCCAGCATTTT. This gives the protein CASYSNQPQHF.

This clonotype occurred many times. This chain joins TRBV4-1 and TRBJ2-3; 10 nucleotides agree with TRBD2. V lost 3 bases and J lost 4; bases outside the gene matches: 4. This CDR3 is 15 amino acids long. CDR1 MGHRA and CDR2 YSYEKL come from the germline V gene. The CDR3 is CASSQSSGSSDTQYF. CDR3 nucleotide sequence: TGCGCCAGCAGCCAGTCTAGCGGGAGCTCAGATACGCAGTATTTT.

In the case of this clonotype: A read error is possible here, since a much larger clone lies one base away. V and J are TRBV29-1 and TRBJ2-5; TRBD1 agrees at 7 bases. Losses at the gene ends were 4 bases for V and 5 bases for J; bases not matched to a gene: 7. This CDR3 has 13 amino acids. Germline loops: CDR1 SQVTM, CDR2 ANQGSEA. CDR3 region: CSVGASRGETQYF. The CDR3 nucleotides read TGCAGCGTTGGAGCCTCCAGGGGGGAGACCCAGTACTTC.

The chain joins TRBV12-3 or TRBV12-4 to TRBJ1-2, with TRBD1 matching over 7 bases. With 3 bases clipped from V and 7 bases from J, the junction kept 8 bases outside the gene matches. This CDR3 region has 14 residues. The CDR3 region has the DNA TGTGCCAGCAGTTTTGGACAGGCCCTGGGTGGCTACACCTTC. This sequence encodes CASSFGQALGGYTF.

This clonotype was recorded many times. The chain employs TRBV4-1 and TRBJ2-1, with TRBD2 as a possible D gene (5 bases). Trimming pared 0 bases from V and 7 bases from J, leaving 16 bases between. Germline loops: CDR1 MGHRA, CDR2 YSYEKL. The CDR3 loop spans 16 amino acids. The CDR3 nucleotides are TGCGCCAGCAGCCAAGAAGGTCAGCGGACGGATAATGAGCAGTTCTTC. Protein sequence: CASSQEGQRTDNEQFF.

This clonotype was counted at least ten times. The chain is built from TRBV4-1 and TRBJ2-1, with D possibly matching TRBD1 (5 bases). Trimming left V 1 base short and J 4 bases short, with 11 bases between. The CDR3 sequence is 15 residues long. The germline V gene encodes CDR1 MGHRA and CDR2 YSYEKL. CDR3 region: CASSQAATAYNEQFF. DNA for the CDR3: TGCGCCAGCAGCCAAGCGGCGACAGCTTACAATGAGCAGTTCTTC.

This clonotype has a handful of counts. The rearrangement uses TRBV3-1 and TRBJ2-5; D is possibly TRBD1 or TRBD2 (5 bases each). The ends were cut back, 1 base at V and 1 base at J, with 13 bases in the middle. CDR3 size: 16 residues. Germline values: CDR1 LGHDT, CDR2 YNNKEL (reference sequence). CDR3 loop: CASSQALRDRQETQYF. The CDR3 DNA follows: TGTGCCAGCAGCCAAGCACTCCGGGACCGCCAAGAGACCCAGTACTTC.

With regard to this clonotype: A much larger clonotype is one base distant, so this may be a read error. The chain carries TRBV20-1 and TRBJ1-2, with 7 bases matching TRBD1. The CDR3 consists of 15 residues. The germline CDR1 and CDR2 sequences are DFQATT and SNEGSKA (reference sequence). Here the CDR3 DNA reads TGCAGTGCTAGAGGGGGGACAGTGAGTTTCTCTGGCGACACCTTC. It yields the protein CSARGGTVSFSGDTF.

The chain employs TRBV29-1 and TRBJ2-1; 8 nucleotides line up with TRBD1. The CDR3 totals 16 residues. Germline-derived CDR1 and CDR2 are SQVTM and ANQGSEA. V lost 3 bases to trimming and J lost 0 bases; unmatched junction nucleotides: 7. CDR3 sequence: CSVDGQGLTSYNEQFF. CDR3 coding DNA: TGCAGCGTTGATGGACAGGGCCTTACCTCCTACAATGAGCAGTTCTTC.

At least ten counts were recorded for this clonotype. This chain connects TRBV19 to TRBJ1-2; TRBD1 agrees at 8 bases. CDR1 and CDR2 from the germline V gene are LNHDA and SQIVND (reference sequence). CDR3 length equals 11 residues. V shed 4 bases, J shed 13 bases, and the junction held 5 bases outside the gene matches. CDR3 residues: CASSTRTGCTF. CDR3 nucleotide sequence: TGTGCCAGTAGTACCCGGACAGGGTGCACCTTC.

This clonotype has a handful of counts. CDR3 sequence: CASSFRTSGSYEQYF. For the CDR3, the DNA is TGTGCCAGCAGCTTCCGGACTAGCGGGAGTTACGAGCAGTACTTC. The chain recombines TRBV7-8 with TRBJ2-7, with 13 bases lining up with TRBD2. There are 15 residues in the CDR3. Germline values: CDR1 SGHVS, CDR2 FQNEAQ. The V gene end was trimmed by 3 bases and the J gene end by 4 bases; junction bases not matched to a gene: 3.

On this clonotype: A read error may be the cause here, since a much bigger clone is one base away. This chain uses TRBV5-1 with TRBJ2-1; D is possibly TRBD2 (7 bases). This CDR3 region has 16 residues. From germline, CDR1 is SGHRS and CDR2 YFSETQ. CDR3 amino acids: CASGLEGGNIAYEQFF. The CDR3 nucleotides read TGCGCCAGCGGCTTGGAGGGGGGGAACATCGCTTATGAGCAGTTCTTC.

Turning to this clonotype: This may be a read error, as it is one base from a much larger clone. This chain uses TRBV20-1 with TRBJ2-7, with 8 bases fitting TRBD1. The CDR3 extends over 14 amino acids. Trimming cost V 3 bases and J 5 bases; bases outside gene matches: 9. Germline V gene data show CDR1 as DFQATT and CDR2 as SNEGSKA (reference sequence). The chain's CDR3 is CSASSETGDDEQYF. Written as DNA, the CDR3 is TGCAGTGCTAGCTCGGAGACAGGGGACGACGAGCAGTACTTC.

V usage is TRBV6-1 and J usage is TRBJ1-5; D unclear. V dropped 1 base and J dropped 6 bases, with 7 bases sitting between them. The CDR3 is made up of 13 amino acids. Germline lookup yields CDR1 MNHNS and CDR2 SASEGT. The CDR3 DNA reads TGTGCCAGCAGTGAAGGTAACTTTCAGCCCCAGCATTTT. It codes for CASSEGNFQPQHF.